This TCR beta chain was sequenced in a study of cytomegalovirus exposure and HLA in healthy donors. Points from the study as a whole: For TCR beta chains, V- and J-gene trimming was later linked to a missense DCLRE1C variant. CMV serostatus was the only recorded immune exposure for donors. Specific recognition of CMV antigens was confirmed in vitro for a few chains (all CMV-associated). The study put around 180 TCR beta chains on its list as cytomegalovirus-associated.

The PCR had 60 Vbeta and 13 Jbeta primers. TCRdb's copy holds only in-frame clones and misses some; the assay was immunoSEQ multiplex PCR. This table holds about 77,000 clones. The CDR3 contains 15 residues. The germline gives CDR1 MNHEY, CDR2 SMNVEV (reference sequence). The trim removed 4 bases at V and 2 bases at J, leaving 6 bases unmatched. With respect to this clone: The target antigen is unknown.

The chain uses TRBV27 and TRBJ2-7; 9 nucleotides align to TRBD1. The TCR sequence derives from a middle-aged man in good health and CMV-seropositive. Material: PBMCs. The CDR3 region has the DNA TGTGCCAGCAGTTACGGGACAGGGCCAACCTACGAGCAGTACTTC. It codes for CASSYGTGPTYEQYF.